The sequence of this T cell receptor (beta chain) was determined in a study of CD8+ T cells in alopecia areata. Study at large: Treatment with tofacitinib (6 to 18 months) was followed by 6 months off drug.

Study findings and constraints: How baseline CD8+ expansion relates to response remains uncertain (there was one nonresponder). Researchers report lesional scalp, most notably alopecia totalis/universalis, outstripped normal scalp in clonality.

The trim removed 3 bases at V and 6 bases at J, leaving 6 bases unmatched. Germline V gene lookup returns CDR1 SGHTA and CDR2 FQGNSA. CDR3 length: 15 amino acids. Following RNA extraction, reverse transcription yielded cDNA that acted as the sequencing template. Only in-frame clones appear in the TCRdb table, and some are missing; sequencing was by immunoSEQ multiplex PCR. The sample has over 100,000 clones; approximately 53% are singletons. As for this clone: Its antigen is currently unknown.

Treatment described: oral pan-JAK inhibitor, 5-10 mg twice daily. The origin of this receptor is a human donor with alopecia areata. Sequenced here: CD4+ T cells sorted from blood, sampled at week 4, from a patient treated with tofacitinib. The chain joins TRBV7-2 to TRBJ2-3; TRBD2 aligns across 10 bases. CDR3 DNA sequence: TGTGCCAGCAGCTTCACAGCGGGGGGGCCTGATACGCAGTATTTT. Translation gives CASSFTAGGPDTQYF.